A selection of T cell receptor beta chains follows, all from one sample in a study of cytomegalovirus exposure and HLA in healthy donors. The method was immunoSEQ multiplex PCR; TCRdb's version includes in-frame clones alone and lacks a portion of them. The sample contains over 150,000 clones, just under 85% of which appear only once. The sample consisted of PBMCs. All receptors derive from a girl aged 10 to 17 in good health and CMV-seropositive. The CDR3 runs from the conserved cysteine through the conserved F or W. The D gene is left open where the match is weak. Expanded clones are given a class, and other clones once, few, many or no size at all.

len	d_gene	abundance	v_gene	j_gene	CDR3nt	CDR3aa
15	.	.	TRBV6-1	TRBJ2-5	TGTGCCAGCAGCGAGATCACCCGGGGGTCAGAGACCCAGTACTTC	CASSEITRGSETQYF
15	.	.	TRBV6-5	TRBJ2-3	TGTGCCAGCAGTCGTCCGACTGCCAGCACAGATACGCAGTATTTT	CASSRPTASTDTQYF
15	.	.	TRBV11-1	TRBJ1-1	TGTGCCAGCAGCTTAGAGTCGGGAGGAGGCACTGAAGCTTTCTTT	CASSLESGGGTEAFF
13	TRBD1	.	TRBV7-3	TRBJ1-1	TGTGCCAGCAGCGTCCAGGGGGCCACTGAAGCTTTCTTT	CASSVQGATEAFF
12	TRBD1	.	TRBV2	TRBJ2-7	TGTGCCAGCGAGACAGGGGCGTACGAGCAGTACTTC	CASETGAYEQYF
14	TRBD1	.	TRBV28	TRBJ1-1	TGTGCCAGCAGTTTAATACAGGGGCTCGGTGAAGCTTTCTTT	CASSLIQGLGEAFF
15	TRBD1	.	TRBV5-1	TRBJ1-2	TGCGCCAGCAGCAAAGGACAGGGCCCTAACTATGGCTACACCTTC	CASSKGQGPNYGYTF
13	TRBD1	.	TRBV2	TRBJ1-6	TGTGCCAGCCTGGACAGGGGGGACTCACCCCTCCACTTT	CASLDRGDSPLHF
14	.	.	TRBV27	TRBJ2-7	TGTGCCAGCAGTTTTGCAGGGAACTCCTACGAGCAGTACTTC	CASSFAGNSYEQYF
13	.	.	TRBV19	TRBJ1-1	TGTGCCAGTAGTTTCAGGACAGTGCCGCGAGCTTTCTTT	CASSFRTVPRAFF
13	TRBD1	.	TRBV2	TRBJ1-1	TGTGCCAGAAGGGACAGGGGGTACACTGAAGCTTTCTTT	CARRDRGYTEAFF
16	TRBD1	.	TRBV12-5	TRBJ1-6	TGTGCTAGTGGTCAGATTACCGGGACAGCTAATTCACCCCTCCACTTT	CASGQITGTANSPLHF
16	.	.	TRBV18	TRBJ2-2	TGTGCCAGCTCACCAATCACGACGGGGTTAGCCGGGGAGCTGTTTTTT	CASSPITTGLAGELFF
15	.	few	TRBV10-3	TRBJ1-1	TGTGCCATCAGAGCAAGGGTAGTGGAGGACACTGAAGCTTTCTTT	CAIRARVVEDTEAFF
14	TRBD2	.	TRBV5-6	TRBJ2-3	TGTGCCAGCAGCTTTGGGGGGGGTGCAGATACGCAGTATTTT	CASSFGGGADTQYF
13	TRBD1	.	TRBV14	TRBJ1-2	TGTGCCAGCAGCCAAGGGACAGGGAGCGGCTACACCTTC	CASSQGTGSGYTF
15	TRBD1	.	TRBV11-3	TRBJ1-1	TGTGCCAGCAGCCAAGGGGACAGGGGGAAGCCTGAAGCTTTCTTT	CASSQGDRGKPEAFF
14	TRBD1	.	TRBV5-8	TRBJ1-6	TGTGCCAGCAGTCAAGGACAGGGGGCTTCACCCCTCCACTTT	CASSQGQGASPLHF
13	.	.	TRBV11-3	TRBJ1-2	TGTGCCAGCAGCTTAGACAGGGTATACGGCTACACCTTC	CASSLDRVYGYTF
16	TRBD2	once	TRBV5-4	TRBJ2-3	TGTGCCAGCAGCTTGGCGCGGGGGGCTAGCACAGATACGCAGTATTTT	CASSLARGASTDTQYF
11	.	.	TRBV6-5	TRBJ1-2	TGTGCCAGCCATTCACATTATGGCTACACCTTC	CASHSHYGYTF
13	TRBD1	.	TRBV9	TRBJ1-4	TGTGCCAGCTCTACGACAGGGGGGGAAAAACTGTTTTTT	CASSTTGGEKLFF
22	TRBD2	.	TRBV7-3	TRBJ2-6	TGTGCCAGCAGCTTAACCCGTTTCACTAGCGGGGGGGCGGGAGCTGGGGCCAACGTCCTGACTTTC	CASSLTRFTSGGAGAGANVLTF
18	TRBD1	.	TRBV25-1	TRBJ1-5	TGTGCCAGCAGTGAATCGGGGCAGGGGGCAAATGACAATCAGCCCCAGCATTTT	CASSESGQGANDNQPQHF
14	.	.	TRBV7-9	TRBJ2-1	TGTGCCAGCAGAGCCACAGTAACTTACAATGAGCAGTTCTTC	CASRATVTYNEQFF
15	TRBD1	.	TRBV2	TRBJ1-1	TGTGCCAGCAGTGCGGACAGGACTTGGAGCACTGAAGCTTTCTTT	CASSADRTWSTEAFF
14	.	.	TRBV6-1	TRBJ1-5	TGTGCCAGCAGTCCCAGGTCTAGCAATCAGCCCCAGCATTTT	CASSPRSSNQPQHF
21	TRBD2	.	TRBV7-3	TRBJ2-7	TGTGCCAGCAGCTCAAATTACCATTGGACTAGACTAGCGGGGGGCTCCTACGAGCAGTACTTC	CASSSNYHWTRLAGGSYEQYF
14	TRBD1	.	TRBV25-1	TRBJ2-7	TGTGCCAGCAGTGAAGACAGGGGGACCTACGAGCAGTATTTC	CASSEDRGTYEQYF
12	.	.	TRBV27	TRBJ1-2	TGTGCCAGCAGTTTCGGAGACTCTGGCTACACCTTC	CASSFGDSGYTF
16	.	.	TRBV9	TRBJ2-7	TGTGCCAGCAGCCGGGGTTACTCGTTAAGCTCCTACGAGCAGTACTTC	CASSRGYSLSSYEQYF
14	.	.	TRBV29-1	TRBJ1-1	TGCAGCGTTGAAGATCGTAAGGGGATAACTGAAGCTTTCTTT	CSVEDRKGITEAFF
16	.	.	TRBV30	TRBJ2-2	TGTGCCTGGAGTGGAAGTCTACTTTCGAACACCGGGGAGCTGTTTTTT	CAWSGSLLSNTGELFF
16	TRBD1	once	TRBV5-8	TRBJ2-2	TGTGCCAGCAGCGAAGACGGGACAGGGGGCGGCGGGGAGCTGTTTTTT	CASSEDGTGGGGELFF
15	.	.	TRBV2	TRBJ1-6	TGTGCCAGTTTGAGGGAGAGCTCCTATAATTCACCCCTCCACTTT	CASLRESSYNSPLHF
16	.	few	TRBV27	TRBJ1-1	TGTGCCAGCAGTTTTTTAGGTCAGGGTAAGGGCACTGAAGCTTTCTTT	CASSFLGQGKGTEAFF
17	TRBD1	.	TRBV2	TRBJ1-4	TGTGCCAGCAGTGTGTGGGACAGGGCCCCAACTAATGAAAAACTGTTTTTT	CASSVWDRAPTNEKLFF
14	TRBD2	.	TRBV6-4	TRBJ2-3	TGTGCCAGCAGTCTAGCGGGGGGGCCAGATACGCAGTATTTT	CASSLAGGPDTQYF
15	.	few	TRBV27	TRBJ2-1	TGTGCCAGCAGTTCTCCCACACGTTCGGGCAATGAGCAGTTCTTC	CASSSPTRSGNEQFF
14	.	.	TRBV12-5	TRBJ1-1	TGTGCTAGTGGTTTGGGCGGAAAGGACACTGAAGCTTTCTTT	CASGLGGKDTEAFF
16	.	.	TRBV5-6	TRBJ2-5	TGTGCCAGCAGCTCCCCGGGACTCCCATCGGGGGAGACCCAGTACTTC	CASSSPGLPSGETQYF
16	TRBD2	.	TRBV4-2	TRBJ2-5	TGTGCCAGCAGCCCCCTGGGACTAGCGAAACAAGAGACCCAGTACTTC	CASSPLGLAKQETQYF
15	.	.	TRBV2	TRBJ2-7	TGTGCCAGCAGTGAAGCGCTAAGGAGCTCCTACGAGCAGTACTTC	CASSEALRSSYEQYF
15	TRBD2	.	TRBV19	TRBJ2-3	TGTGCCAGTAGCGTAAGCGGGGGCCGCACAGATACGCAGTATTTT	CASSVSGGRTDTQYF
15	.	.	TRBV4-2	TRBJ2-7	TGTGCCAGCAGCCAAGGGCTTGGCCAGGGCTACGAGCAGTACTTC	CASSQGLGQGYEQYF
15	.	.	TRBV6-1	TRBJ1-6	TGTGCCAGCAGTGAAGAGAGATCAGGGAATTCACCCCTCCACTTT	CASSEERSGNSPLHF
13	TRBD1	once	TRBV2	TRBJ2-7	TGTGCCTCGGCGGGACAGGGGGCTGGGGAGCAGTACTTC	CASAGQGAGEQYF
14	TRBD1	.	TRBV11-2	TRBJ1-4	TGTGCCAGCAGCCGGGGACAGCTTAATGAAAAACTGTTTTTT	CASSRGQLNEKLFF
13	.	.	TRBV7-9	TRBJ1-1	TGTGCCAGCAGCTTAGGGGGGGAAACTGAAGCTTTCTTT	CASSLGGETEAFF
15	.	.	TRBV7-9	TRBJ1-6	TGTGCCAGCAGCCCCCCGACAGGCAGAGCTTCACCCCTCCACTTT	CASSPPTGRASPLHF